A single sample gave rise to the 6 T cell receptor beta chains below, sequenced in a study of T cells after yellow fever vaccination. Via MiXCR, TCRdb re-called the 5' RACE reads, giving one row per CDR3 protein. The sample lists about 250,000 distinct CDR3 sequences, about 3.9% occurring once. Material: PBMCs, obtained 15 days after the yellow fever booster vaccination. All receptors come from a man younger than 35 who received the YFV17D yellow fever vaccine.

This clonotype appeared many times. The chain combines TRBV12-3 or TRBV12-4 with TRBJ2-3; D remains unclear. The germline V and J ends were trimmed by 2 bases and 0 bases, with 9 bases remaining between them. CDR3 length equals 15 residues. DNA of the CDR3: TGTGCCAGCAGTTTAAATATGGGCAGCACAGATACGCAGTATTTT. Translated: CASSLNMGSTDTQYF.

This clonotype was recorded at least ten times. This chain joins TRBV11-2 and TRBJ2-5; a weak D match, TRBD2 (5 bases). CDR1 and CDR2 (germline): SGHAT, FQNNGV. Trimming shortened V by 5 bases and J by 5 bases, and 21 bases separated the two germline ends. CDR3 length: 16 residues. CDR3 amino acids: CASSPSGLAPRETQYF. The CDR3 region has the DNA TGTGCCAGCAGCCCATCGGGGTTAGCGCCGAGGGAGACCCAGTACTTC.

This clonotype was observed many times. V and J are TRBV15 and TRBJ2-7; D gene ambiguous. This CDR3 comprises 14 residues. The germline CDR1 and CDR2 sequences are LNHNV and YYDKDF (reference sequence). Trimming shortened V by 0 bases and J by 5 bases, and 11 bases separated the two germline ends. CDR3 sequence reads: CATSRDPASNEQYF. Written as DNA, the CDR3 is TGTGCCACCAGCAGAGATCCCGCATCGAACGAGCAGTACTTC.

V and J are TRBV5-1 and TRBJ2-3; a possible D gene is TRBD1 (7 bases). V was pared by 3 bases and J by 4 bases, with 12 bases between. The CDR3 is made up of 14 amino acids. Germline CDR1 SGHRS, CDR2 YFSETQ. DNA of the CDR3: TGCGCCAGCAGCTCGGCGGGGACAGCAGATACGCAGTATTTT. It specifies CASSSAGTADTQYF.

This clonotype was recorded at least ten times. The chain links TRBV7-9 to TRBJ1-2; maybe TRBD1 (5 bases). Germline assignment: CDR1 SEHNR and CDR2 FQNEAQ (reference sequence). V was shortened by 7 bases and J by 7 bases, with 19 bases between the two germline ends. This CDR3 is built from 14 residues. The CDR3 here is CASTAWGGRSGYTF. The CDR3 DNA reads TGTGCCAGCACCGCTTGGGGGGGAAGAAGTGGCTACACCTTC.

The table lists this clonotype with many counts. The J gene is TRBJ2-1, the V gene TRBV10-1; 11 nucleotides match TRBD2. CDR3 length: 16 amino acids. The V segment lost 4 bases and the J segment 3 bases; nucleotides outside the gene matches: 5. Germline lookup yields CDR1 WNHNN and CDR2 SYGVQD (reference sequence). CDR3 protein: CASSGGGTSGYNEQFF. For the CDR3, the DNA is TGCGCCAGCAGTGGGGGGGGGACTAGCGGCTACAATGAGCAGTTCTTC.